This TCR beta chain was obtained from a study of control samples from healthy donors and cancer patients. Assay: immunoSEQ multiplex PCR; the TCRdb copy retains only in-frame clones and omits some. The sample holds approximately 190,000 clones, about 90% seen once. The clonotype originates from a man in his thirties or forties in good health. The sequenced sample consisted of blood.

The CDR3 region is CASSRRTGGVGTGELFF. In nucleotides, the CDR3 is TGTGCCAGTAGTCGGAGGACAGGGGGCGTGGGTACCGGGGAGCTGTTTTTT. The chain joins TRBV19 to TRBJ2-2, with 11 nucleotides matching TRBD1. The CDR3 consists of 17 residues. Germline loops: CDR1 LNHDA, CDR2 SQIVND (reference sequence). V was clipped by 5 bases and J by 5 bases; unmatched bases: 10.